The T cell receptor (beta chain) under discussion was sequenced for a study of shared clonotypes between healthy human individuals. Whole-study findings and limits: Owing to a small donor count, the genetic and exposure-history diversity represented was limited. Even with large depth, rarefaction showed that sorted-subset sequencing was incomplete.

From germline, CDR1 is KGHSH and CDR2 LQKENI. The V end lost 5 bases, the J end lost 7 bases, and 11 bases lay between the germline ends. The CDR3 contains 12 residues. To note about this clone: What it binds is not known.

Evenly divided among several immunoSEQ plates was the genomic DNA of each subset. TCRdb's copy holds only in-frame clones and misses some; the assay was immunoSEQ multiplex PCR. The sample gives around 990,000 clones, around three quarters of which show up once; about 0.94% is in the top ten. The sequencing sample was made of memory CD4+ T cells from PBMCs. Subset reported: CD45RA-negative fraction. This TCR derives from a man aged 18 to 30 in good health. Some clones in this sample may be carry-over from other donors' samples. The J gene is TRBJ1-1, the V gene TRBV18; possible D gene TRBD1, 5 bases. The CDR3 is CASSSPGGEAFF. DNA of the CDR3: TGTGCCAGCTCATCGCCGGGGGGTGAAGCTTTCTTT. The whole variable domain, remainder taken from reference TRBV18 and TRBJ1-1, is NAGVMQNPRHLVRRRGQEARLRCSPMKGHSHVYWYRQLPEEGLKFMVYLQKENIIDESGMPKERFSAEFPKEGPSILRIQQVVRGDSAAYFCASSSPGGEAFFGQGTRLTVV.